These 13 T cell receptor beta chains were all obtained from the same sample, sequenced in a study of blood T cells in healthy people across ages. A second PCR, run for 7 to 11 cycles, used a sample-barcoded 5' primer plus a J-beta primer mix. TCRdb itself ran the 5' RACE reads through MiXCR, one entry per CDR3 protein. The sample gives 1.5 million to 2 million distinct CDR3 sequences, 28% of which show up once; about 7.7% is in the top ten. Sequenced material: blood. The receptors were sampled from a woman aged 25 to 39 in good health.

This clonotype was seen at least ten times. The chain is built from TRBV6-2 or TRBV6-3 and TRBJ2-7; TRBD1 agrees at 7 bases. V lost 2 bases and J lost 3; bases outside the gene matches: 7. CDR3 length equals 15 residues. Germline CDR1 MNHEY, CDR2 SVGEGT. Here the CDR3 reads CASSYPYRGDYEQYF. Written as DNA, the CDR3 is TGTGCCAGCAGTTACCCGTACAGGGGCGACTACGAGCAGTACTTC.

This chain connects TRBV6-1 to TRBJ1-2; 12 bases map to TRBD1. V shed 5 bases, J shed 1 base, and the junction held 8 bases outside the gene matches. The CDR3 runs 17 residues. Germline V CDR1 and CDR2: MNHNS, SASEGT. The CDR3 region has the DNA TGTGCCAGCAGTCCCGGGACAGGGGGCCGCCTTAACTATGGCTACACCTTC. Translation gives CASSPGTGGRLNYGYTF.

As regards this clonotype: Relative to the germline gene, one junction end is altered; a read error may explain this. This chain joins TRBV7-9 and TRBJ1-3; 7 positions agree with TRBD1. The CDR3 loop spans 16 amino acids. CDR1 is SEHNR, CDR2 FQNEAQ, per germline (reference sequence). Here the CDR3 reads CTSSPLTGMTGNTIYF. The CDR3 bases are TGTACCAGCAGCCCATTGACAGGGATGACTGGAAACACCATATATTTT.

This clonotype was picked up many times. This chain connects TRBV11-2 to TRBJ2-7; D is ambiguous. CDR1 is SGHAT, CDR2 FQNNGV, per germline. The V gene lost 4 bases and the J gene lost 4 bases, with 11 bases spanning the gap. The CDR3 is 13 residues long. The CDR3 here is CASSSATGYEQYF. CDR3 coding DNA: TGTGCCAGCAGCTCCGCGACCGGGTACGAGCAGTACTTC.

The sample holds a few counts of this clonotype. The chain couples TRBV5-1 to TRBJ1-2, with D perhaps TRBD1 (5 bases). V lost 10 bases and J 4 bases, leaving 20 bases between the germline ends. Germline-derived CDR1 and CDR2 are SGHRS and YFSETQ. There are 14 residues in the CDR3. In DNA, the CDR3 is TGCGCCGGAAGCGGACTAGACAGATTCTATGGCTACACCTTC. This sequence encodes CAGSGLDRFYGYTF.

This clonotype was picked up many times. The V gene is TRBV12-3 or TRBV12-4, the J gene TRBJ1-5; D remains ambiguous. This CDR3 has 13 residues. Deletions cut 6 bases from V and 0 bases from J, with 6 bases between. The CDR3 loop reads CASSLNSNQPQHF. CDR3 nucleotide sequence: TGTGCCAGCAGCTTAAATAGCAATCAGCCCCAGCATTTT.

This clonotype was seen repeatedly, ten times or more. This chain connects TRBV6-5 to TRBJ2-5, with 7 nucleotides matching TRBD1. Germline assignment: CDR1 MNHEY and CDR2 SVGAGI. This CDR3 has 16 amino acids. J lost 1 base, V lost 2 bases, and 7 bases had no gene match. Here the CDR3 reads CASSYHRRGRQETQYF. CDR3 DNA sequence: TGTGCCAGCAGTTACCATCGAAGGGGGCGCCAAGAGACCCAGTACTTC.

The chain employs TRBV2 and TRBJ2-1; 13 positions agree with TRBD2. This CDR3 contains 15 residues. Germline V gives CDR1 SNHLY, CDR2 FYNNEI. J was trimmed by 5 bases and V by 9 bases; bases with no gene match: 7. The CDR3 loop reads CASKATSGGHNEQFF. For the CDR3, the DNA is TGTGCCAGTAAAGCGACTAGCGGGGGGCACAATGAGCAGTTCTTC.

This clonotype showed up just a few times. The rearrangement joins TRBV18 to TRBJ1-2; D unresolved. Germline loops: CDR1 KGHSH, CDR2 LQKENI. The CDR3 consists of 13 residues. Trimming left V 2 bases short and J 5 bases short, with 9 bases between. CDR3 loop: CASSPGVRYGYTF. The DNA of the CDR3 is TGTGCCAGCTCACCAGGGGTGCGGTATGGCTACACCTTC.

There are a few counts of this clonotype. The chain employs TRBV12-3 or TRBV12-4 and TRBJ1-1; D possibly corresponds to TRBD1 (5 bases). Trimming left V 3 bases short and J 11 bases short, with 10 bases between. The CDR3 covers 11 residues. Written as DNA, the CDR3 is TGTGCCAGCAGTTTGGCAGGGAGGGCTTTCTTT. Encoded protein: CASSLAGRAFF.

This clonotype was counted ten times or more. This chain uses TRBV29-1 with TRBJ2-7; either TRBD1 or TRBD2 may supply D (5 bases each). The CDR3 has 14 amino acids. Germline V gene lookup returns CDR1 SQVTM and CDR2 ANQGSEA. Trimming stripped 1 base from V and 0 bases from J, with 10 bases between. The CDR3 spells CSVEGPGSSYEQYF. Here the CDR3 DNA reads TGCAGCGTTGAAGGCCCAGGGAGCTCCTACGAGCAGTACTTC.

This clonotype showed up just a few times. The rearrangement links TRBV28 to TRBJ2-3; 9 nucleotides agree with TRBD1. The CDR3 extends over 16 amino acids. With 5 bases clipped from V and 6 bases from J, the junction kept 12 bases outside the gene matches. Per germline, CDR1 MDHEN and CDR2 SYDVKM. The CDR3 DNA reads as TGTGCCAGCAGTACAGCCCGGGACAGGGTAGCGGATACGCAGTATTTT. It is translated as CASSTARDRVADTQYF.

This clonotype was counted a few times. This chain joins TRBV15 and TRBJ1-5, with D perhaps TRBD1 (6 bases). V was pared by 1 base and J by 1 base, with 8 bases between. The CDR3 spans 15 residues. CDR1 is LNHNV and CDR2 is YYDKDF in the germline V gene (reference sequence). CDR3 DNA: TGTGCCACCAGCAGAGGAGGGGGAAGCAATCAGCCCCAGCATTTT. Translated, it gives CATSRGGGSNQPQHF. Together with reference TRBV15 and TRBJ1-5, the CDR3 gives the full variable domain: DAMVIQNPRYQVTQFGKPVTLSCSQTLNHNVMYWYQQKSSQAPKLLFHYYDKDFNNEADTPDNFQSRRPNTSFCFLDIRSPGLGDTAMYLCATSRGGGSNQPQHFGDGTRLSIL.